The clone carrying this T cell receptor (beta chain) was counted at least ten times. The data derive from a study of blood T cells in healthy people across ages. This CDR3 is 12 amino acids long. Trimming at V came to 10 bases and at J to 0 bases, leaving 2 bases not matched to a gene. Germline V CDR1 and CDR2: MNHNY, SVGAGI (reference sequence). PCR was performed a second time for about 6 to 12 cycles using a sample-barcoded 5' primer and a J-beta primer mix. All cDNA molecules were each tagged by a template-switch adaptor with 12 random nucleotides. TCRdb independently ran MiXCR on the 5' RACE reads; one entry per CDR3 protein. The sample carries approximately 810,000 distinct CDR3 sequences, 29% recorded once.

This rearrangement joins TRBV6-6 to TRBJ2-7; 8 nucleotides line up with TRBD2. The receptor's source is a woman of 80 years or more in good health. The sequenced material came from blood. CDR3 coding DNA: TGTGCCACCGGGACTAGCTCCTACGAGCAGTACTTC. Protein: CATGTSSYEQYF.